This TCR beta chain was sequenced in a study of blood T cell repertoires in COVID-19. Across the whole study: Acute and convalescent COVID-19 specimens originated in the United States, Italy and Spain. The analysed material was cDNA or gDNA that came from T cells, B-cell-depleted T cells, or PBMCs.

Original processing methods: Amplification with reference gene primers provided the estimates of nucleated cell counts. Assay: immunoSEQ multiplex PCR; the TCRdb copy retains only in-frame clones and omits some. For V, J and clone size, that table is used; D and trimming come from the DNA. Among about 300,000 clones, approximately 89% were seen once, and the ten largest hold less than 2%. Germline V gene data show CDR1 as MNHNS and CDR2 as SASEGT. The CDR3 consists of 13 residues. Between the trimmed V and J ends, which lost 1 base and 13 bases, there was a span of 17 bases. V is TRBV6-1 and J is TRBJ2-7, with D perhaps TRBD2 (6 bases). The sequencing sample was made of peripheral blood. This sequence was found in a woman under 40 with COVID-19, enrolled during active disease. The CDR3 nucleotides read TGTGCCAGCAGTGAAGGTTGGCGGGGTCGGCCTTACTTC. Translated: CASSEGWRGRPYF.